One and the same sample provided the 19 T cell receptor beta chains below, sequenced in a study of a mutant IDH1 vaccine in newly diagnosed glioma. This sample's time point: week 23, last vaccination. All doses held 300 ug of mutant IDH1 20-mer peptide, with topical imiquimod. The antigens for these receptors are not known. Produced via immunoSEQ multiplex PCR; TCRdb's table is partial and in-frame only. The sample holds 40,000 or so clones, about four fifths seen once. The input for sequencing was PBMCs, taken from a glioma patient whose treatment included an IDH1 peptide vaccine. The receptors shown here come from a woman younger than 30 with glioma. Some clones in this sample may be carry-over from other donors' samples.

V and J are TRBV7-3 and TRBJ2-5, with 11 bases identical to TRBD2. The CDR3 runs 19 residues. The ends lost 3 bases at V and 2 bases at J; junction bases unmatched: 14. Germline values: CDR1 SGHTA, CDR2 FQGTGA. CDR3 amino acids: CASSFSGGAPNSHQETQYF. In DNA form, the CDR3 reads TGTGCCAGCAGCTTTAGCGGGGGGGCCCCAAATTCCCATCAAGAGACCCAGTACTTC.

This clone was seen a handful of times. In DNA form, the CDR3 reads TGTGCCAGCAGCGCCACCGGGGAGCTGTTTTTT. It specifies CASSATGELFF. The chain is built from TRBV9 and TRBJ2-2; D not resolved. Trimming left V 3 bases short and J 4 bases short, with 1 base between. Germline CDR1 SGDLS, CDR2 YYNGEE. CDR3 size: 11 residues.

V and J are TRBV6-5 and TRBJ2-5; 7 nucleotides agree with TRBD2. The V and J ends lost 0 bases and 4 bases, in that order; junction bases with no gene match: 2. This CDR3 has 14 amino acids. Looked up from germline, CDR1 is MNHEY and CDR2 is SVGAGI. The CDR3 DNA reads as TGTGCCAGCAGTTACTCGGGGGGGAGAGAGACCCAGTACTTC. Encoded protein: CASSYSGGRETQYF.

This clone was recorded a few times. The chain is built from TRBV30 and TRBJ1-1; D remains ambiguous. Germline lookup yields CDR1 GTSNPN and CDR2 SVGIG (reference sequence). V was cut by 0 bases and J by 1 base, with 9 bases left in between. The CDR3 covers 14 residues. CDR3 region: CAWSVGTSNTEAFF. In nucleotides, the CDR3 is TGTGCCTGGAGTGTAGGAACGTCGAACACTGAAGCTTTCTTT.

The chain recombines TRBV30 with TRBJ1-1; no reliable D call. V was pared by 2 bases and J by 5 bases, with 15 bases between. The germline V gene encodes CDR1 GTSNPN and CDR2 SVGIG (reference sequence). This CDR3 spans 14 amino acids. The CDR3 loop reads CAWSWMGRRTEAFF. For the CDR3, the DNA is TGTGCCTGGAGTTGGATGGGGAGGCGGACTGAAGCTTTCTTT.

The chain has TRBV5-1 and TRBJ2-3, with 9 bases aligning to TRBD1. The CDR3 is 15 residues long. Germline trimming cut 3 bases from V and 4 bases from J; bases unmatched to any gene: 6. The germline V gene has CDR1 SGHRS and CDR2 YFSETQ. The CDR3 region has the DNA TGCGCCAGCAGCTCCGGGACAGGGCTCGCAGATACGCAGTATTTT. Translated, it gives CASSSGTGLADTQYF.

The CDR3 region has the DNA TGTGCCAGCAGCTTTCCGACAGGCGCCACAGAAGCTTTCTTT. It encodes CASSFPTGATEAFF. The chain is built from TRBV7-2 and TRBJ1-1, with D perhaps TRBD1 (6 bases). CDR3 length: 14 amino acids. CDR1 SGHTA and CDR2 FQGNSA come from the germline V gene. The V end was cut by 3 bases, the J end by 8 bases, with 16 bases between. Drawing the rest from reference TRBV7-2 and TRBJ1-1, the complete variable domain is GAGVSQSPSNKVTEKGKDVELRCDPISGHTALYWYRQSLGQGLEFLIYFQGNSAPDKSGLPSDRFSAERTGGSVSTLTIQRTQQEDSAVYLCASSFPTGATEAFFGQGTRLTVV.

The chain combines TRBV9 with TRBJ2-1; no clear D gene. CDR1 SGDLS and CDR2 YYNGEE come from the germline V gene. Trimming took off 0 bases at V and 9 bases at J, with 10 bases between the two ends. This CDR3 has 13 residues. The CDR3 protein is CASSVDSGSEQFF. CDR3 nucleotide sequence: TGTGCCAGCAGCGTAGACTCCGGTAGTGAGCAGTTCTTC.

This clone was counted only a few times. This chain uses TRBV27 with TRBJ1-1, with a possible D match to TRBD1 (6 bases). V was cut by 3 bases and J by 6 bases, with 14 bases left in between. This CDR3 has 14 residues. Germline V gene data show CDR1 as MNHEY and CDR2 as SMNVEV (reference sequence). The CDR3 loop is CASSFGGRIPEAFF. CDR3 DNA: TGTGCCAGCAGTTTCGGGGGGCGAATCCCTGAAGCTTTCTTT.

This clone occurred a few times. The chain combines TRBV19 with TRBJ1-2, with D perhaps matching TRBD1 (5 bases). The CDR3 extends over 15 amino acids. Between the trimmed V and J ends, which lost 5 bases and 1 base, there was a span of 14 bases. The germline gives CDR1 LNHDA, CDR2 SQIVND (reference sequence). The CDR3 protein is CASSLDSGFNYGYTF. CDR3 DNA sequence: TGTGCCAGTAGTTTGGACTCAGGGTTTAACTATGGCTACACCTTC.

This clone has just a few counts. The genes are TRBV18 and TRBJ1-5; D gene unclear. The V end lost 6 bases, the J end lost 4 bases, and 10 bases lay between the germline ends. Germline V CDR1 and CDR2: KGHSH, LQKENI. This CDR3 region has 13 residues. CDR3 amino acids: CASSPDLNQPQHF. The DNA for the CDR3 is TGTGCCAGCTCCCCGGACTTAAATCAGCCCCAGCATTTT.

The CDR3 nucleotides read TGTGCCAGCAGCCTCAGACTAGCGGGGCTTGACGAGCAGTACTTC. Its translation is CASSLRLAGLDEQYF. The chain has TRBV5-4 and TRBJ2-7; TRBD2 agrees at 11 bases. The CDR3 totals 15 residues. CDR1 and CDR2 from the germline V gene are SGHNT and YYREEE (reference sequence). With V trimmed by 4 bases and J by 5 bases, 8 bases remained unmatched.

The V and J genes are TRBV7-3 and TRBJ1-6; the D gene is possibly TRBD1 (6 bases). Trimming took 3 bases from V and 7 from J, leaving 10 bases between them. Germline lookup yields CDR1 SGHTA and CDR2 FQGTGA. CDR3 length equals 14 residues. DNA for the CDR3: TGTGCCAGCAGCTTTCAGGGGTCCAATTCACCCCTCCACTTT. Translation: CASSFQGSNSPLHF.

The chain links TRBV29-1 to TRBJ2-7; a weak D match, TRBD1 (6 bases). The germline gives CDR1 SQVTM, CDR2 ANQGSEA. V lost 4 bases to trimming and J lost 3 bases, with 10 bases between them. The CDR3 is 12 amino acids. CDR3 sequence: CSVALQGYEQYF. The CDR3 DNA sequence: TGCAGCGTTGCCTTACAGGGCTACGAGCAGTACTTC.

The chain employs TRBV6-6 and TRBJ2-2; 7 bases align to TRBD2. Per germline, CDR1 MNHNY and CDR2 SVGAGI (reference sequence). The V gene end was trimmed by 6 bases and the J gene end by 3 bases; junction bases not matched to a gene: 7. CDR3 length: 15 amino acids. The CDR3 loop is CASSPPSGDTGELFF. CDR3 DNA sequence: TGTGCCAGCAGCCCCCCAAGCGGGGACACCGGGGAGCTGTTTTTT.

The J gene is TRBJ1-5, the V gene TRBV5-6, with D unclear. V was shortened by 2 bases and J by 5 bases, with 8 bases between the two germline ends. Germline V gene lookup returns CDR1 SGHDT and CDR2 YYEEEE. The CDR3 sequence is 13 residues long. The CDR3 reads CASSFSGYQPQHF. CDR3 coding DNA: TGTGCCAGCAGCTTCTCTGGTTATCAGCCCCAGCATTTT.

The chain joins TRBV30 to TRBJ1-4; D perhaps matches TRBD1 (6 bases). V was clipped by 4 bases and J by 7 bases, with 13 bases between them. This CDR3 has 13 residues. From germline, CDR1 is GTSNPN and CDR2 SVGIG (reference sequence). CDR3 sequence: CAWNDGGGEKLFF. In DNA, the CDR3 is TGTGCCTGGAATGACGGAGGGGGTGAAAAACTGTTTTTT.

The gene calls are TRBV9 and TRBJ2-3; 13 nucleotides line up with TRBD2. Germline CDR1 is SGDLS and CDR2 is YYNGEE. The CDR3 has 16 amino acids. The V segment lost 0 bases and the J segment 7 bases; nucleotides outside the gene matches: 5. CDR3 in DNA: TGTGCCAGCAGCGTAGCTACTAGCGGGGGGGTAAATACGCAGTATTTT. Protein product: CASSVATSGGVNTQYF. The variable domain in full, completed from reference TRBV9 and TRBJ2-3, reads DSGVTQTPKHLITATGQRVTLRCSPRSGDLSVYWYQQSLDQGLQFLIQYYNGEERAKGNILERFSAQQFPDLHSELNLSSLELGDSALYFCASSVATSGGVNTQYFGPGTRLTVL.

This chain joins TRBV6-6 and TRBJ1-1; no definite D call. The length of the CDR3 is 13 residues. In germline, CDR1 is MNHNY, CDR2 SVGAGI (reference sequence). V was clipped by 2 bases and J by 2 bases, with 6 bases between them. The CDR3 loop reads CASSYGSNTEAFF. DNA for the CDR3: TGTGCCAGCAGTTACGGCAGTAACACTGAAGCTTTCTTT.